The source of this T cell receptor beta chain is a study of identical twins. Study findings and constraints: With abundant cord blood beta clonotypes, insertions were fewer; memory repertoires showed no such pattern. Conclusions leaned on cross-sectional statistical analysis and did not track the same donors over time.

All of the donors were Caucasians in good health. It was template switching that added a universal primer site, and there were unique molecular identifiers on the cDNA. TCRdb recomputed calls from the 5' RACE reads with MiXCR, one row per CDR3 protein. The sample has about 550,000 distinct CDR3 sequences; 20% to 25% are singletons. A word on this clonotype: The antigen is unknown.

Trimming stripped 3 bases from V and 0 bases from J, with 11 bases between. CDR3 size: 15 residues. Germline values: CDR1 KGHDR, CDR2 SFDVKD. This sample also belongs to another study, concerning yellow fever vaccine responses in identical twins.

The chain has TRBV24-1 and TRBJ2-7, with D perhaps TRBD1 (5 bases). The sequencing input was CD4+ T cells sorted from blood. The receptor's source is a woman aged 18 to 35 in good health. CDR3: CATSDRPGASYEQYF. Written as DNA, the CDR3 is TGTGCCACCAGTGATCGACCTGGGGCCTCCTACGAGCAGTACTTC.